What follows describes a single TCR beta chain. No antigen is known for it. Arm-PCR of CDR3 regions and iRepertoire HTBI primers were used to build TCR beta libraries. TCRdb independently ran MiXCR on the multiplex PCR reads; one entry per CDR3 protein. This table has 400,000 to 450,000 distinct CDR3 sequences, about a sixth appearing once. Time point in this sample: newly diagnosed GD, antithyroid drugs for less than 3 months. RNA extracted from PBMCs served as the sequencing template. Diagnosis followed American Thyroid Association guidelines for Graves' disease. Patients of an endocrinology department in Xi'an, China, were included. The trim removed 6 bases at V and 5 bases at J, leaving 10 bases unmatched. The CDR3 is 16 residues long. This record belongs to a study of regulatory T cells in long-lasting Graves disease. The study, taken as a whole, reports: Compared with new cases, persistent Graves' patients showed reduced TCR diversity. Persistent disease was characterized by preferential usage of TRBV28, TRBJ1-2 and TRBJ2-5.

A further study also used this sample, focusing on T cells in Graves' hyperthyroidism and ophthalmopathy.

This specimen consisted of peripheral blood mononuclear cells (PBMCs), obtained at new diagnosis, from a patient treated with antithyroid drugs. The gene calls are TRBV12-3 or TRBV12-4 and TRBJ2-2; TRBD1 aligns across 9 bases. This receptor was obtained from a woman in her 30s with Graves disease. CDR3 coding DNA: TGTGCCAGCAGATTCTACAGGGGGCGGGGAACCGGGGAGCTGTTTTTT. It specifies CASRFYRGRGTGELFF.